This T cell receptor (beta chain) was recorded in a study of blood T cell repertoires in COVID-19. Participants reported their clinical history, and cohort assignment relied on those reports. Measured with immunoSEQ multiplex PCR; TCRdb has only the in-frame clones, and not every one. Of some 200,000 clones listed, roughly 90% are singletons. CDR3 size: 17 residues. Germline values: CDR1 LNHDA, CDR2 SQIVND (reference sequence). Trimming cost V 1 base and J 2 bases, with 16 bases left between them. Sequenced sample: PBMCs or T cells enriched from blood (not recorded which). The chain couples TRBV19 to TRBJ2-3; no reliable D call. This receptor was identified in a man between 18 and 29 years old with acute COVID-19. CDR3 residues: CASSIGGGRSYTDTQYF. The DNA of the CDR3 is TGTGCCAGTAGTATAGGAGGCGGCCGGAGCTACACAGATACGCAGTATTTT.